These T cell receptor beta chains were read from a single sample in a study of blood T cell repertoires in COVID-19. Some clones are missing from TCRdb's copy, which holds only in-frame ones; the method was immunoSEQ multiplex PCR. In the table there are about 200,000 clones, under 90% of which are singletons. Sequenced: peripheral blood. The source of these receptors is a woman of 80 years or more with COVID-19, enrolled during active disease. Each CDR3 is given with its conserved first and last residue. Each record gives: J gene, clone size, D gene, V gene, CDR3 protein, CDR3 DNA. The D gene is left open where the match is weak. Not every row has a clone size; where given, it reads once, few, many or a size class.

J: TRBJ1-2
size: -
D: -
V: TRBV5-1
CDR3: CASSATGLGYGYTF
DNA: TGCGCCAGCAGCGCGACAGGTCTCGGCTATGGCTACACCTTC

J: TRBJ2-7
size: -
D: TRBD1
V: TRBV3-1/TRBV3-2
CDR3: CASSHGQGSEQYF
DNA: TGTGCCAGCAGCCACGGACAGGGGAGCGAGCAGTACTTC

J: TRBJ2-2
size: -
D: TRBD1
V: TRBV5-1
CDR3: CASSSMGQGSVGELFF
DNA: TGCGCCAGCAGCTCCATGGGACAGGGGAGCGTCGGGGAGCTGTTTTTT

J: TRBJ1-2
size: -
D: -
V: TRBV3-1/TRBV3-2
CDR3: CASSSLRGENYGYTF
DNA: TGTGCCAGCAGCTCACTACGGGGGGAAAACTATGGCTACACCTTC

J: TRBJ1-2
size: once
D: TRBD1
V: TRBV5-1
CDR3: CASSGQGSDYGYTF
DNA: TGCGCCAGCAGCGGACAGGGTTCGGACTATGGCTACACCTTC

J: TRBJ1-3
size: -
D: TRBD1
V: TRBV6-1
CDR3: CASSEAGTGPGNTIYF
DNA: TGTGCCAGCAGTGAAGCGGGGACAGGGCCGGGAAACACCATATATTTT

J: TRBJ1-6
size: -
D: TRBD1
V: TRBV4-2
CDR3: CASSQEWARGSPLHF
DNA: TGTGCCAGCAGCCAAGAATGGGCCAGGGGGTCACCCCTCCACTTT

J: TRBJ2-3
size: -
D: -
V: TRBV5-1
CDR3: CASSLPSSTDTQYF
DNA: TGCGCCAGCAGCTTGCCTAGCTCGACAGATACGCAGTATTTT

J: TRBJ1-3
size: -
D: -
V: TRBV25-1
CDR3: CASSDPAVSGNTIYF
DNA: TGTGCCAGCAGTGATCCCGCAGTCTCTGGAAACACCATATATTTT

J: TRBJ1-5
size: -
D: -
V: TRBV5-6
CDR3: CASSLGLPNQPQHF
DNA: TGTGCCAGCAGCCTCGGGTTACCCAATCAGCCCCAGCATTTT

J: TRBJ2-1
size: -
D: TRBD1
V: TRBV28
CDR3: CASSLYEGAGEQFF
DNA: TGTGCCAGCAGTTTATATGAGGGGGCAGGTGAGCAGTTCTTC

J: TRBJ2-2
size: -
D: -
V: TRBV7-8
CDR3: CATTGQNRNTGELFF
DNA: TGTGCCACCACTGGACAGAACCGGAACACCGGGGAGCTGTTTTTT

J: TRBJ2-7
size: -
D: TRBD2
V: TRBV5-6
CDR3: CASSFGGTTSYEQYF
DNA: TGTGCCAGCAGCTTCGGAGGGACTACCTCCTACGAGCAGTACTTC

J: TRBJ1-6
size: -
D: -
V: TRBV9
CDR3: CASSVGPQGNSPLHF
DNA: TGTGCCAGCAGCGTAGGGCCCCAGGGTAATTCACCCCTCCACTTT

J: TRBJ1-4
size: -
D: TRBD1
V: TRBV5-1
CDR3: CASGTGNDNEKLFF
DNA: TGCGCCAGCGGGACAGGGAATGATAATGAAAAACTGTTTTTT

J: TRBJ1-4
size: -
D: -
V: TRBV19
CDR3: CASRITVREKLFF
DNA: TGTGCCAGTAGGATAACAGTGAGAGAAAAACTGTTTTTT

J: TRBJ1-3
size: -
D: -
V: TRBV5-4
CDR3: CASSPKDSMRNTIYF
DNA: TGTGCCAGCAGCCCAAAAGACTCTATGAGAAACACCATATATTTT

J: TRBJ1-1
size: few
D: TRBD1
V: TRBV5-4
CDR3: CASSLAGGEAEAFF
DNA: TGTGCCAGCAGCTTGGCAGGGGGAGAGGCTGAAGCTTTCTTT

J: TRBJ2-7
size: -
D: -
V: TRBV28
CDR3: CASRTTGSSYEQYF
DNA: TGTGCCAGCAGGACCACAGGGAGCTCCTACGAGCAGTACTTC

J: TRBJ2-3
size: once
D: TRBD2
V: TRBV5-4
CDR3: CASSRGLAGSTDTQYF
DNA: TGTGCCAGCAGCCGGGGACTAGCGGGATCTACAGATACGCAGTATTTT

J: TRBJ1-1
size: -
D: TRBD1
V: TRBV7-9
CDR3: CASSAAGTANTEAFF
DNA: TGTGCCAGCAGCGCGGCCGGGACAGCGAACACTGAAGCTTTCTTT

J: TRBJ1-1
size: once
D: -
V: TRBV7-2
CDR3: CASSSLLRLGNTEAFF
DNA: TGTGCCAGCAGCTCCCTCCTGAGGCTGGGGAACACTGAAGCTTTCTTT

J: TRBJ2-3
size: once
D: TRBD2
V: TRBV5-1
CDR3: CASSPGGGSTDTQYF
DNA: TGCGCCAGCTCGCCGGGGGGAGGAAGCACAGATACGCAGTATTTT

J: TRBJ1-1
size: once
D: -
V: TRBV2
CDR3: CASRATLEGTEAFF
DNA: TGTGCCAGCAGGGCCACGTTGGAGGGCACTGAAGCTTTCTTT

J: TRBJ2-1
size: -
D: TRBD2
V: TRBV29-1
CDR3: CSLAGTSGNIDEQFF
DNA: TGCAGCCTGGCTGGGACTAGCGGGAATATCGATGAGCAGTTCTTC

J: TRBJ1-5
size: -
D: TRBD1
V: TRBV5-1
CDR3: CASSPQGGQPQHF
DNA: TGCGCCAGCAGCCCACAGGGGGGTCAGCCCCAGCATTTT